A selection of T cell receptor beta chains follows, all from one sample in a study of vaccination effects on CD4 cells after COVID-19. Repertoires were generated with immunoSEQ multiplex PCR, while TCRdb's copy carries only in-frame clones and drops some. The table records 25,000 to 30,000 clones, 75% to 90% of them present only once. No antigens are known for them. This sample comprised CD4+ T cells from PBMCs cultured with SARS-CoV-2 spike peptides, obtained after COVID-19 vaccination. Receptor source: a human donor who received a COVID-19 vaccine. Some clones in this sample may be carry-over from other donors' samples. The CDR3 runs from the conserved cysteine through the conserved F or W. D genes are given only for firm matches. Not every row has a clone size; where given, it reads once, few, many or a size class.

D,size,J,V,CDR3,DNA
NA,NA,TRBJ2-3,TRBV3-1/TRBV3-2,CASSHLDPRNTDTQYF,TGTGCCAGCAGCCACCTGGACCCAAGAAACACAGATACGCAGTATTTT
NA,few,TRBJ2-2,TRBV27,CASSLFRGAGELFF,TGTGCCAGCAGTTTATTCCGGGGAGCCGGGGAGCTGTTTTTT
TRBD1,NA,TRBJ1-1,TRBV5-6,CASSPRTGATEAFF,TGTGCCAGCAGCCCAAGGACAGGGGCCACTGAAGCTTTCTTT
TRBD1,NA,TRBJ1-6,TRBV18,CASSPDRQGTSPLHF,TGTGCCAGCTCACCAGACCGACAGGGAACCTCACCCCTCCACTTT
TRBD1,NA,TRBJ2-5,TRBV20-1,CSASPWTGKGETQYF,TGCAGTGCTAGTCCCTGGACAGGGAAGGGAGAGACCCAGTACTTC
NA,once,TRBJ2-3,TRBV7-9,CASSRQGGITDTQYF,TGTGCCAGCAGCCGCCAGGGGGGAATCACAGATACGCAGTATTTT
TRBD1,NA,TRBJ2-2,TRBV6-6,CASSRGGTGGAGELFF,TGTGCCAGCAGTCGGGGGGGGACAGGGGGCGCCGGGGAGCTGTTTTTT
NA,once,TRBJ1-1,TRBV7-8,CASSLGGFVSNTEAFF,TGTGCCAGCAGCTTAGGAGGGTTCGTCTCGAACACTGAAGCTTTCTTT
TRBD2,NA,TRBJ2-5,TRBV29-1,CSVATSGGGETQYF,TGCAGCGTCGCTACTAGCGGGGGGGGAGAGACCCAGTACTTC
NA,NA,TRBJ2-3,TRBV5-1,CASSFGLSSDTQYF,TGCGCCAGCAGCTTCGGACTAAGTTCAGATACGCAGTATTTT
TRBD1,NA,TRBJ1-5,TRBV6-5,CASKGTGGGNQPQHF,TGTGCCAGCAAGGGGACAGGGGGAGGCAATCAGCCCCAGCATTTT
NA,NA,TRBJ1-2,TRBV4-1,CASSPGVGGRMGDYGYTF,TGCGCCAGCAGCCCTGGCGTGGGGGGCAGGATGGGAGACTATGGCTACACCTTC
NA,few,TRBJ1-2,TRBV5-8,CASSLGLADLANYGYTF,TGTGCCAGCAGCTTGGGTTTGGCAGATCTAGCTAACTATGGCTACACCTTC
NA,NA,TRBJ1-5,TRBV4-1,CASSQAGDQPQHF,TGCGCCAGCAGCCAAGCCGGCGATCAGCCCCAGCATTTT
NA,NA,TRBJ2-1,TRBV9,CASSVTKRDEQFF,TGTGCCAGCAGCGTCACAAAGAGGGATGAGCAGTTCTTC
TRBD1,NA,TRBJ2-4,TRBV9,CASSPRRTGENIQYF,TGTGCCAGCAGCCCCCGGCGGACAGGGGAGAACATTCAGTACTTC
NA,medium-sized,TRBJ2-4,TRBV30,CAWRPPTWALEAKNIQYF,TGTGCCTGGAGGCCGCCCACATGGGCGCTCGAAGCCAAAAACATTCAGTACTTC
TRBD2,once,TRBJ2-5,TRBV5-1,CASSFSGGAEETQYF,TGCGCCAGCAGCTTTAGCGGGGGGGCCGAAGAGACCCAGTACTTC